Sequencing of this TCR beta chain was carried out in a study of blood T cell repertoires in COVID-19. Overall study: T cells, B-cell-depleted T cells, or PBMCs supplied cDNA or gDNA.

Original data processing: Amplifying reference gene primers gave estimates of nucleated cell counts. Method: immunoSEQ multiplex PCR; TCRdb's copy keeps in-frame clones and lacks some. That table gives V, J and clone size, and the DNA gave D and trimming. The data show approximately 110,000 clones, 84% seen once. The V gene's germline CDR1 is SGDLS and CDR2 YYNGEE. The CDR3 consists of 14 residues. V lost 5 bases and J 5 bases, leaving 16 bases between the germline ends. The chain uses TRBV9 and TRBJ1-2; possibly TRBD1 for D (5 bases). The TCR sequence derives from a woman between 50 and 59 years old with acute or convalescent COVID-19. Sequences were obtained from peripheral blood. CDR3 in DNA: TGTGCCAGCAGTCCCCCGACAGATGGTTATGGCTACACCTTC. Residues: CASSPPTDGYGYTF.